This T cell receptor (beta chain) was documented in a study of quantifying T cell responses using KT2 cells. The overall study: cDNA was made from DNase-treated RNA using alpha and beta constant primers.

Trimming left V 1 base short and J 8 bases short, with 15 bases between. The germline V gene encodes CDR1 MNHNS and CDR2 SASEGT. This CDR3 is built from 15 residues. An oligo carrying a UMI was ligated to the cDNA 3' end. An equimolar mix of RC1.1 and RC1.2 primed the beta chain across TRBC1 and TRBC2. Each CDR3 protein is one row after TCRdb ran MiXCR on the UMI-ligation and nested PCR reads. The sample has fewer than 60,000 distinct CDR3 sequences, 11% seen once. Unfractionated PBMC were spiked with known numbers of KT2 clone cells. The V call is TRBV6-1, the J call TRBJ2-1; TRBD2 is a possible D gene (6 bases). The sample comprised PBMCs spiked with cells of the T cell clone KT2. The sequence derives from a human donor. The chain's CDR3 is CASSEVGGGGDEQFF. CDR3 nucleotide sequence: TGTGCCAGCAGTGAAGTTGGGGGAGGCGGCGATGAGCAGTTCTTC.